The clone carrying this T cell receptor (beta chain) was recorded at least ten times. This entry belongs to a study of T cells in Graves' hyperthyroidism and ophthalmopathy. Study summary: Peripheral blood was taken when the disease was first diagnosed, before any treatment began.

The ends were cut back, 2 bases at V and 4 bases at J, with 12 bases in the middle. CDR1 and CDR2 (germline): MDHEN, SYDVKM. The CDR3 has 14 amino acids. Amplification targeted TCR beta CDR3 regions from RNA transcripts. Using the HTBI primer set, a first-round RT-PCR was run on the TCR CDR3. TCRdb redid the calling of the multiplex PCR reads with MiXCR, one entry per CDR3 protein. Of 370,000 or so distinct CDR3 sequences in the sample, roughly 13% were seen once. The chain employs TRBV28 and TRBJ2-7; D is undetermined. Material: blood. This clonotype was sampled from a man aged 25-40 years with Graves' hyperthyroidism that later progressed to Graves' ophthalmopathy. CDR3 nucleotide sequence: TGTGCCAGCAGTTTAACCGTGCTAGGTTACGAGCAGTACTTC. As protein: CASSLTVLGYEQYF.